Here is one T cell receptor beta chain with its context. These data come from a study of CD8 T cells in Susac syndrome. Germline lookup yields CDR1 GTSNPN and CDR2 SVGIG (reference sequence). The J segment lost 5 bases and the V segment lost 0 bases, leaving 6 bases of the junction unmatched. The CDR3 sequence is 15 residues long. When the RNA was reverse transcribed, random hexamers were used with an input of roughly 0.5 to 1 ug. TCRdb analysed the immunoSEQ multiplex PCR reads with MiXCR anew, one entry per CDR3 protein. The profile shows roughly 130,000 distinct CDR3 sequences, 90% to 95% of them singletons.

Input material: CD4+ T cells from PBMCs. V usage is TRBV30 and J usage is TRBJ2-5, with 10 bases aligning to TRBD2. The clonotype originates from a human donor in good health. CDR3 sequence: CAWSVRASGSETQYF. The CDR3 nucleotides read TGTGCCTGGAGTGTACGCGCTAGCGGGAGTGAGACCCAGTACTTC.